The 16 T cell receptor beta chains reported below all come from one sample, sequenced in a study of breast tumors, draining lymph nodes, adjacent tissues. Breast cancer patients provided tissue from their axillary draining lymph nodes. TCRdb ran MiXCR on the multiplex PCR reads and lists one entry per CDR3 protein. The sample holds about 230,000 distinct CDR3 sequences, roughly 32% seen once. The specimen was axillary lymph node tissue. All receptors derive from a female donor with breast cancer. Some clones in this sample may be carry-over from other donors' samples.

This clonotype was picked up many times. The rearrangement joins TRBV4-2 to TRBJ2-7, with TRBD2 as a possible D gene (5 bases). This CDR3 contains 16 residues. Trimming pared 1 base from V and 0 bases from J, leaving 13 bases between. Germline lookup yields CDR1 LGHNA and CDR2 YNFKEQ. CDR3 loop: CASSQGLALSSYEQYF. For the CDR3, the DNA is TGTGCCAGCAGCCAAGGGCTAGCCCTTAGCTCCTACGAGCAGTACTTC.

This chain connects TRBV19 to TRBJ2-3, with 11 bases identical to TRBD2. Germline V lookup: CDR1 LNHDA, CDR2 SQIVND (reference sequence). The CDR3 consists of 16 residues. J was trimmed by 4 bases and V by 6 bases; bases with no gene match: 9. Written as DNA, the CDR3 is TGTGCCAGTAGCGCTGGGACTAGCGGAGGTTCAGATACGCAGTATTTT. Protein: CASSAGTSGGSDTQYF.

This clonotype was picked up many times. The chain combines TRBV27 with TRBJ1-5; tentatively, D is TRBD1 (6 bases). CDR1 and CDR2 (germline): MNHEY, SMNVEV (reference sequence). CDR3 length equals 14 residues. V was shortened by 2 bases and J by 5 bases, with 10 bases between the two germline ends. The CDR3 sequence is CASSLAYRDQPQHF. CDR3 DNA sequence: TGTGCCAGCAGTTTAGCGTACAGGGATCAGCCCCAGCATTTT.

This clonotype was seen at least ten times. V and J are TRBV9 and TRBJ2-1; 8 nucleotides match TRBD2. This CDR3 is built from 13 residues. V was clipped by 4 bases and J by 14 bases; unmatched bases: 11. CDR1 SGDLS and CDR2 YYNGEE come from the germline V gene. The CDR3 loop is CASSLTGGYAEFF. The DNA of the CDR3 is TGTGCCAGCAGCCTCACGGGGGGGTATGCGGAGTTCTTC.

There are many counts of this clonotype. The chain recombines TRBV20-1 with TRBJ2-2; D perhaps matches TRBD2 (5 bases). Trimming removed 3 bases at V and 0 bases at J, with 5 bases between. This CDR3 region has 13 residues. Germline assignment: CDR1 DFQATT and CDR2 SNEGSKA (reference sequence). CDR3 in DNA: TGCAGTGCTAGCGGGACGAACACCGGGGAGCTGTTTTTT. Its translation: CSASGTNTGELFF.

This clonotype has only a few counts. The chain is built from TRBV6-1 and TRBJ1-4; D possibly corresponds to TRBD1 (5 bases). The CDR3 is 17 residues long. V lost 2 bases, J lost 4 bases, and 17 bases lay in between. Germline V gene sequence: CDR1 MNHNS, CDR2 SASEGT. The chain's CDR3 is CASSESPFWGLNEKLFF. The CDR3, as DNA: TGTGCCAGCAGTGAATCCCCCTTTTGGGGACTTAATGAAAAACTGTTTTTT.

This clonotype was observed a few times. A much larger clone differs from this one at a single base, so this may be a read error. This chain joins TRBV7-2 and TRBJ2-7; no reliable D call. From germline, CDR1 is SGHTA and CDR2 FQGNSA. The CDR3 spans 12 residues. This CDR3 reads CASGLSRNEQYF. DNA for the CDR3: TGTGCCAGCGGCTTATCACGGAACGAGCAGTACTTC.

This clonotype was recorded at least ten times. The chain has TRBV5-4 and TRBJ1-2; maybe TRBD1 (6 bases). With 5 bases removed from V and 4 bases from J, the gap between germline ends came to 12 bases. Germline values: CDR1 SGHNT, CDR2 YYREEE (reference sequence). This CDR3 contains 13 residues. The CDR3 sequence is CASRGGGGYGYTF. DNA of the CDR3: TGTGCCAGCAGGGGGGGGGGCGGCTATGGCTACACCTTC.

The genes are TRBV11-2 and TRBJ2-3, with D perhaps matching TRBD2 (5 bases). Per the germline V gene, CDR1 is SGHAT and CDR2 is FQNNGV. Trimming removed 5 bases at V and 6 bases at J, with 18 bases between. The CDR3 has 15 amino acids. Here the CDR3 reads CASSTQAGNTDTQYF. In nucleotides, the CDR3 is TGTGCCAGCAGCACGCAGGCCGGGAACACTGATACGCAGTATTTT.

This chain joins TRBV27 and TRBJ2-3; no clear D gene. The germline gives CDR1 MNHEY, CDR2 SMNVEV (reference sequence). V was pared by 6 bases and J by 6 bases, with 16 bases between. The CDR3 has 14 amino acids. CDR3: CASSDTLERDTQYF. The DNA for the CDR3 is TGTGCCAGCAGCGATACCCTCGAGAGGGATACGCAGTATTTT.

CDR3 sequence reads: CASTSLRGKLFF. The CDR3 bases are TGTGCCAGCACTAGCCTTCGTGGGAAGCTGTTTTTT. The chain carries TRBV25-1 and TRBJ2-2, with D possibly being TRBD2 (5 bases). CDR1 and CDR2 from the germline V gene are MGHDK and SYGVNS. With 7 bases removed from V and 12 bases from J, the gap between germline ends came to 15 bases. The CDR3 contains 12 residues.

This clonotype has at least ten counts. The chain combines TRBV5-6 with TRBJ2-1, with D unclear. CDR1 is SGHDT, CDR2 YYEEEE, per germline. V shed 5 bases and J shed 1 base, with 4 bases lying between them. The CDR3 totals 12 residues. CDR3 DNA: TGTGCCAGCAGATTGTCCTACAATGAGCAGTTCTTC. This encodes CASRLSYNEQFF.

This clonotype was observed many times. Written as DNA, the CDR3 is TGTGCCAGCAAGATCGAACATGAGCAGTTCTTC. It is translated as CASKIEHEQFF. The chain carries TRBV2 and TRBJ2-1; D gene ambiguous. Deletions cut 7 bases from V and 8 bases from J, with 9 bases between. The CDR3 spans 11 residues. From germline, CDR1 is SNHLY and CDR2 FYNNEI.

This clonotype has ten or more counts. This chain connects TRBV5-5 to TRBJ2-1; D gene ambiguous. Per germline, CDR1 SGHKS and CDR2 YYEKEE (reference sequence). CDR3 size: 13 residues. Trimming pared 4 bases from V and 9 bases from J, leaving 14 bases between. This CDR3 is CASSPDLSGEQFF. CDR3 nucleotides: TGTGCCAGCAGCCCCGATCTATCCGGTGAGCAGTTCTTC.

To note about this clonotype: The limits of the CDR3 on the DNA are not certain, so only TCRdb's listed CDR3 is given. The genes are TRBV25-1 and TRBJ2-1. The CDR3 is 13 amino acids long, termini counted. Germline assignment: CDR1 MGHDK and CDR2 SYGVNS. The CDR3 spells CACSARDYNEQFF.

This clonotype was seen many times. J is TRBJ2-3 and V is TRBV20-1, with 13 bases matching TRBD2. Per germline, CDR1 DFQATT and CDR2 SNEGSKA (reference sequence). The J segment lost 4 bases and the V segment lost 0 bases, leaving 7 bases of the junction unmatched. The CDR3 spans 17 residues. The DNA of the CDR3 is TGCAGTGCTAGAGACATTGGACTAGCGGGAGTGGCAGATACGCAGTATTTT. Translated, it gives CSARDIGLAGVADTQYF.